Listed below are T cell receptor beta chains from one sample, sequenced in a study of cytomegalovirus exposure and HLA in healthy donors. TCRdb keeps only in-frame clones here, not all; method: immunoSEQ multiplex PCR. The repertoire holds more than 130,000 clones, with around 81% as singletons. The source material was PBMCs. The source of these receptors is a man between 35 and 55 years old in good health and CMV-seropositive. The CDR3 runs from the conserved cysteine through the conserved F or W. The order of the fields is J gene, CDR3 length, V gene, clone size, D gene, CDR3 DNA, CDR3 protein. A D gene is named only where the DNA matches it firmly. Not every row has a clone size; where given, it reads once, few, many or a size class.

TRBJ1-5,14,TRBV7-2,many,TRBD1,TGTGCCAGCAGGAAGACAGGGAGCAATCAGCCCCAGCATTTT,CASRKTGSNQPQHF
TRBJ2-7,15,TRBV4-1,-,TRBD2,TGCGCCAGCAGCCAAGGGACTAGCGGGACCTACGAGCAGTACTTC,CASSQGTSGTYEQYF
TRBJ1-1,15,TRBV5-1,-,-,TGCGCCAGCTCCCGGTGGGGGACACAGAACACTGAAGCTTTCTTT,CASSRWGTQNTEAFF
TRBJ1-6,14,TRBV28,-,-,TGTGCCAGCAGTGTTATTTACAGGAATTCACCCCTCCACTTT,CASSVIYRNSPLHF
TRBJ2-7,16,TRBV4-1,-,-,TGCGCCAGCAGCCAAGTAGTCAGCGCCAGCTCCTACGAGCAGTACTTC,CASSQVVSASSYEQYF
TRBJ2-7,13,TRBV5-1,-,-,TGCGCCAGCAGCCGGGGACTTACCGGCGAGCAGTACTTC,CASSRGLTGEQYF
TRBJ1-5,15,TRBV28,-,TRBD1,TGTGCCAGCAGTTTAAGGGGGCCGCTTGGCCAGCCCCAGCATTTT,CASSLRGPLGQPQHF
TRBJ1-4,17,TRBV7-2,once,-,TGTGCCAGCAGCTTACGTTTGGCCGGGCTGGCGGGTGAAAAACTGTTTTTT,CASSLRLAGLAGEKLFF
TRBJ2-3,16,TRBV19,-,TRBD1,TGTGCCAGTAGTATCGGACAGGGGCGAAGCACAGATACGCAGTATTTT,CASSIGQGRSTDTQYF
TRBJ2-3,14,TRBV7-2,-,TRBD2,TGTGCCAGCAGCTCCAGCGGGAGTGCAGATACGCAGTATTTT,CASSSSGSADTQYF
TRBJ2-1,16,TRBV7-9,few,TRBD2,TGTGCCAGCAGCGCTAGAGGGACTAGCGGTTACAATGAGCAGTTCTTC,CASSARGTSGYNEQFF
TRBJ1-2,13,TRBV30,-,TRBD1,TGTGCCTGGAGTGGCGGACAGGGCTATGGCTACACCTTC,CAWSGGQGYGYTF
TRBJ1-2,13,TRBV5-4,-,TRBD1,TGTGCCAGCAGCCTCGGACAGGGTGTAGGCTACACCTTC,CASSLGQGVGYTF
TRBJ2-2,17,TRBV6-1,-,-,TGTGCCAGCAGTGAAAGACAGGGCGGGGGGTCTACCGGGGAGCTGTTTTTT,CASSERQGGGSTGELFF
TRBJ2-7,17,TRBV27,-,TRBD1,TGTGCCAGCAGTTGGACAGGGACCCCCAGGATAATCTACGAGCAGTACTTC,CASSWTGTPRIIYEQYF
TRBJ1-5,13,TRBV28,-,-,TGTGCCACCTCCGGACAGTTAGGTCAGCCCCAGCATTTT,CATSGQLGQPQHF
TRBJ1-2,12,TRBV10-3,-,-,TGTGCCATCAGTGAGGACCAGGCCGACTACACCTTC,CAISEDQADYTF
TRBJ1-4,15,TRBV5-5,-,-,TGTGCCAGCATGGAGATGGCCCAGCTGAATGAAAAACTGTTTTTT,CASMEMAQLNEKLFF
TRBJ2-1,15,TRBV28,-,TRBD2,TGTGCCAGCACACTGGGACTAGCGGGGGGAAATGAGCAGTTCTTC,CASTLGLAGGNEQFF
TRBJ1-1,15,TRBV28,-,TRBD1,TGTGCCAGCAGATTAGGGGGACAGGGGATCGCTGAAGCTTTCTTT,CASRLGGQGIAEAFF
TRBJ2-1,13,TRBV11-3,-,-,TGTGCCAGCGAATGGCTAGCCCGCAATGAGCAGTTCTTC,CASEWLARNEQFF
TRBJ2-7,15,TRBV4-3,-,TRBD1,TGCGCCAGCAGCCAACTTACCGGGACAGCCTACGAGCAGTACTTC,CASSQLTGTAYEQYF
TRBJ2-2,16,TRBV11-3,-,TRBD1,TGTGCCAGCAGCCTCGCAGGGGGCTGGAGCACCGGGGAGCTGTTTTTT,CASSLAGGWSTGELFF
TRBJ2-7,16,TRBV5-1,-,TRBD2,TGCGCCAGCAGCTTGGTACGGCGGGAGGACTCCTACGAGCAGTACTTC,CASSLVRREDSYEQYF